These 4 T cell receptor beta chains share one sample of origin, sequenced in a study of T cell repertoires in cytomegalovirus infection. Via MiXCR, TCRdb re-called the reads, giving one row per CDR3 protein. The data hold 150,000 to 200,000 distinct CDR3 sequences, with about 15% observed a single time. Sequenced sample: PBMCs. The receptors derive from a human donor in good health (CMV status not recorded). Some clones in this sample may be carry-over from other donors' samples.

The chain has TRBV5-1 and TRBJ1-1, with 7 nucleotides matching TRBD1. Germline lookup yields CDR1 SGHRS and CDR2 YFSETQ. The J segment lost 1 base and the V segment lost 4 bases, leaving 7 bases of the junction unmatched. CDR3 size: 15 residues. The CDR3 spells CASSPGRGQNTEAFF. The CDR3 DNA sequence: TGCGCCAGCAGCCCGGGAAGGGGGCAGAACACTGAAGCTTTCTTT. Using reference TRBV5-1 and TRBJ1-1 for the parts outside the CDR3, the full variable domain is KAGVTQTPRYLIKTRGQQVTLSCSPISGHRSVSWYQQTPGQGLQFLFEYFSETQRNKGNFPGRFSGRQFSNSRSEMNVSTLELGDSALYLCASSPGRGQNTEAFFGQGTRLTVV.

This clonotype came up many times. The V and J genes are TRBV7-2 and TRBJ1-1; D is ambiguous. Per the germline V gene, CDR1 is SGHTA and CDR2 is FQGNSA. Trimming removed 1 base at V and 1 base at J, with 10 bases between. The CDR3 has 15 residues. The DNA of the CDR3 is TGTGCCAGCAGCTTAGTCCAAGGACGGAACACTGAAGCTTTCTTT. As protein: CASSLVQGRNTEAFF.

This clonotype was seen more than once but under ten times. This chain uses TRBV27 with TRBJ2-2; D is ambiguous. Germline V gives CDR1 MNHEY, CDR2 SMNVEV (reference sequence). Trimming took 5 bases from V and 1 from J, leaving 8 bases between them. This CDR3 is built from 14 residues. The chain's CDR3 is CASSPTENTGELFF. The CDR3 region has the DNA TGTGCCAGCAGTCCGACGGAGAACACCGGGGAGCTGTTTTTT.

The chain recombines TRBV29-1 with TRBJ2-7; D ambiguous. In germline, CDR1 is SQVTM, CDR2 ANQGSEA. The CDR3 is 12 residues long. Trimming removed 5 bases from V and 2 bases from J, with 10 bases in between. The CDR3 protein is CSVKGRPYEQYF. As DNA, the CDR3 is TGCAGCGTTAAGGGCAGACCCTACGAGCAGTACTTC.